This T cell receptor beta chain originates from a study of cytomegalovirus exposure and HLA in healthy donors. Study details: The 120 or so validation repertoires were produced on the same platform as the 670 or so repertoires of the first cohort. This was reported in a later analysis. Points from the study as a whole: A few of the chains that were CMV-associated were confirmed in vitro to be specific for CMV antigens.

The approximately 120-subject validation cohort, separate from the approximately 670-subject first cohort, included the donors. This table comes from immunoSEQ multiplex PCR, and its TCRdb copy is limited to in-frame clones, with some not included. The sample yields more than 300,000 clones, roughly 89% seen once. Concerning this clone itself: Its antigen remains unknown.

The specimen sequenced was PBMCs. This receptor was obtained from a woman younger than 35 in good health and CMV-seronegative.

CDR3 DNA: TGTGCCAGCAGGGTCGCGGCGGGGGGGCCAGGAGAGCAGTACTTC. It encodes CASRVAAGGPGEQYF. This chain uses TRBV6-1 with TRBJ2-7; TRBD2 aligns across 9 bases. The V gene's germline CDR1 is MNHNS and CDR2 SASEGT. With 6 bases clipped from V and 7 bases from J, the junction kept 13 bases outside the gene matches. This CDR3 has 15 residues.